A single sample is the source of the 3 T cell receptor beta chains below, sequenced in a study of cytomegalovirus exposure and HLA in healthy donors. The PCR contained 60 Vbeta and 13 Jbeta primers. This table comes from immunoSEQ multiplex PCR, and its TCRdb copy is limited to in-frame clones, with some not included. This sample lists about 140,000 clones; its ten largest clones have about 2.3%. Sequencing was done on a sample of PBMCs. Receptors were obtained from a woman aged 18 to 35 in good health and CMV-seronegative.

The chain links TRBV6-1 to TRBJ1-2; D call uncertain. Germline V lookup: CDR1 MNHNS, CDR2 SASEGT. Trimming took off 4 bases at V and 8 bases at J, with 14 bases between the two ends. This CDR3 region has 13 residues. CDR3 amino acids: CASSGVGPGGYTF. CDR3 nucleotides: TGTGCCAGCAGTGGGGTGGGCCCGGGAGGCTACACCTTC.

The chain recombines TRBV6-1 with TRBJ1-3; 10 bases are shared with TRBD1. Per germline, CDR1 MNHNS and CDR2 SASEGT. V was clipped by 8 bases and J by 12 bases; unmatched bases: 10. The CDR3 contains 13 residues. The CDR3 DNA follows: TGTGCCAGCGTAGGGACAGGGGCTCGAGTCATATATTTT. This codes for CASVGTGARVIYF.

This chain connects TRBV11-3 to TRBJ2-1; possible D gene TRBD2, 5 bases. Trimming pared 8 bases from V and 5 bases from J, leaving 22 bases between. Germline V gene lookup returns CDR1 SGHNT and CDR2 YENEEA. The CDR3 totals 16 residues. CDR3 nucleotides: TGTGCCAGCTCCTCGTCGGCGAGGGCCGGGAACAATGAGCAGTTCTTC. This codes for CASSSSARAGNNEQFF.